The 4 T cell receptor beta chains below all came from one sample that was sequenced in a study of cytomegalovirus exposure and HLA in healthy donors (dated by TCRdb to the late 2010s). Receptor amplification or capture employed the immunoSEQ multiplex PCR assay. The multiplex PCR relied on a mix of 60 forward primers for TCR Vbeta segments and 13 reverse primers for TCR Jbeta segments. Imported from immuneACCESS, the table was reduced by TCRdb to in-frame sequences with V and J called. These copies leave out some clones; in studies compared against another copy, an unresolved V gene accounts for under half, and the cause of the remainder is not known. A total of roughly 150,000 clones appear in this sample, over 80% of them only once. Together, the top ten hold more than 1% of the sample. Sequencing was performed on PBMCs. Every receptor here comes from a boy younger than 10 in good health and CMV-seronegative.

The rearrangement joins TRBV19 to TRBJ2-2; D is ambiguous. Looked up from germline, CDR1 is LNHDA and CDR2 is SQIVND (reference sequence). Trimming stripped 5 bases from V and 7 bases from J, with 11 bases between. This CDR3 region has 13 residues. CDR3 sequence: CASSWADGGELFF. CDR3 nucleotides: TGTGCCAGTAGTTGGGCCGACGGCGGGGAGCTGTTTTTT. Using reference TRBV19 and TRBJ2-2 for the parts outside the CDR3, the full variable domain is DGGITQSPKYLFRKEGQNVTLSCEQNLNHDAMYWYRQDPGQGLRLIYYSQIVNDFQKGDIAEGYSVSREKKESFPLTVTSAQKNPTAFYLCASSWADGGELFFGEGSRLTVL.

V is TRBV19 and J is TRBJ1-5; unclear D gene. CDR1 and CDR2 from the germline V gene are LNHDA and SQIVND (reference sequence). This CDR3 is built from 13 residues. The V gene lost 3 bases and the J gene lost 6 bases, with 9 bases spanning the gap. The CDR3 loop is CASSMSGIQPQHF. The CDR3 DNA follows: TGTGCCAGTAGTATGTCGGGAATTCAGCCCCAGCATTTT.

This clone has more than one count but fewer than ten. J is TRBJ2-3 and V is TRBV7-9, with 7 positions matching TRBD2. The V gene's germline CDR1 is SEHNR and CDR2 FQNEAQ (reference sequence). This CDR3 contains 15 residues. Unmatched junction bases numbered 14, after V lost 1 base and J lost 13 bases. This CDR3 is CASSLVRGGTVIEYF. CDR3 bases: TGTGCCAGCAGCTTAGTTCGGGGAGGGACTGTCATCGAGTATTTT.

The V and J genes are TRBV7-2 and TRBJ2-7; D not certain. Trimming took 5 bases from V and 3 from J, leaving 8 bases between them. CDR1 SGHTA and CDR2 FQGNSA come from the germline V gene. CDR3 length: 12 residues. This chain's CDR3 is CASSLYSYEQYF. In DNA, the CDR3 is TGTGCCAGCAGCCTGTACAGCTACGAGCAGTACTTC.